The source of this TCR beta chain is a study of cytomegalovirus exposure and HLA in healthy donors. Whole-study findings and limits: A later analysis linked a missense variant in DCLRE1C to the trimming of TCR beta V and J genes. Researchers catalogued 160 or so TCR beta chains as cytomegalovirus-associated.

V lost 9 bases to trimming and J lost 0 bases, with 21 bases between them. The CDR3 loop spans 16 amino acids. Germline values: CDR1 MNHNY, CDR2 SVGAGI (reference sequence). The PCR made use of 60 Vbeta and 13 Jbeta primers. In the authors' workflow: As a later analysis found, there were 70 million to 90 million unique TCR beta chains, of which around 10 million were shared. Assay: immunoSEQ multiplex PCR; the TCRdb copy retains only in-frame clones and omits some. The D gene and trimming were derived from the DNA, and the V and J assignments and clone size from that table. Among 210,000 or so clones, almost 85% were seen once, and the ten largest hold about 0.6%. Details on this clone: Antigen: not known.

The sequenced sample consisted of PBMCs. The TCR was taken from a woman aged 40 to 50 in good health and CMV-seronegative. The chain is built from TRBV6-6 and TRBJ2-7; D is undetermined. The CDR3 DNA reads as TGTGCCAGTTCCACCTCCAGCCTCAGACTCTCCTACGAGCAGTACTTC. Translation gives CASSTSSLRLSYEQYF.